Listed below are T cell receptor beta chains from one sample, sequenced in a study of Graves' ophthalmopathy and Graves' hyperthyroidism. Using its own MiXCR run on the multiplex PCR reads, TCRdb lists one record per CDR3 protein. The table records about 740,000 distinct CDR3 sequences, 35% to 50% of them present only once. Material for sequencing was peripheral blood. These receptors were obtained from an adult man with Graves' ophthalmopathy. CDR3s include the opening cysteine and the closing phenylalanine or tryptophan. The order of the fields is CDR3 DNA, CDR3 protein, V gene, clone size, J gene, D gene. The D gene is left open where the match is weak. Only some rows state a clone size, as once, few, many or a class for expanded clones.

cdr3_nt: TGTGCCAGCAGCTCTAGCCCGACAGGGAACAATTCACCCCTCCACTTT
cdr3_aa: CASSSSPTGNNSPLHF
v_call: TRBV7-8
clone_size: many
j_call: TRBJ1-6
d_call: TRBD1

cdr3_nt: TGTGCCAGTAGTCCTTCGACAGCCTCCTACGAGCAGTACTTC
cdr3_aa: CASSPSTASYEQYF
v_call: TRBV19
clone_size: few
j_call: TRBJ2-7
d_call: -

cdr3_nt: TGTGCCAGCAGCTTAGCGGGAGACCGCCACGAGCAGTACTTC
cdr3_aa: CASSLAGDRHEQYF
v_call: TRBV7-2
clone_size: many
j_call: TRBJ2-7
d_call: -

cdr3_nt: TGTGCCAGCAGCTCCAGGACAGGCACCTACAATGAGCAGTTCTTC
cdr3_aa: CASSSRTGTYNEQFF
v_call: TRBV7-2
clone_size: -
j_call: TRBJ2-1
d_call: TRBD1

cdr3_nt: TGTGCCAGCAGTTTCAGCGGCAGCTATGGCTACACCTTC
cdr3_aa: CASSFSGSYGYTF
v_call: TRBV12-3/TRBV12-4
clone_size: few
j_call: TRBJ1-2
d_call: -

cdr3_nt: TGTGCCAGCAGGCAGGACTCTTCACCCCTCCACTTT
cdr3_aa: CASRQDSSPLHF
v_call: TRBV2
clone_size: -
j_call: TRBJ1-6
d_call: -

cdr3_nt: TGTGCCACTAAGGACGCGAACACTGAAGCTTTCTTT
cdr3_aa: CATKDANTEAFF
v_call: TRBV15
clone_size: -
j_call: TRBJ1-1
d_call: -

cdr3_nt: TGTGCCAGCAGCTTAGTGGGGGAATTTCCTGGAAACACCATATATTTT
cdr3_aa: CASSLVGEFPGNTIYF
v_call: TRBV7-8
clone_size: -
j_call: TRBJ1-3
d_call: -

cdr3_nt: TGTGCCAGCAGTCCACGACCTACTAGCGGTAACACCGGGGAGCTGTTTTTT
cdr3_aa: CASSPRPTSGNTGELFF
v_call: TRBV2
clone_size: -
j_call: TRBJ2-2
d_call: TRBD2

cdr3_nt: TGTGCCAGCAGCTTAGCTGACCTAAGCAATGAAAAACTGTTTTTT
cdr3_aa: CASSLADLSNEKLFF
v_call: TRBV11-2
clone_size: few
j_call: TRBJ1-4
d_call: -

cdr3_nt: TGCAGTGCTCCCCCCGACACTTTCGAGCAGTACTTC
cdr3_aa: CSAPPDTFEQYF
v_call: TRBV20-1
clone_size: -
j_call: TRBJ2-7
d_call: -

cdr3_nt: TGCAGCGTGACCCCACAAGGCACTGAAGCTTTCTTT
cdr3_aa: CSVTPQGTEAFF
v_call: TRBV29-1
clone_size: many
j_call: TRBJ1-1
d_call: -

cdr3_nt: TGTGCCACCAGTGACCAAGGACTGGACGAGCAGCCCCAGCATTTT
cdr3_aa: CATSDQGLDEQPQHF
v_call: TRBV24-1
clone_size: -
j_call: TRBJ1-5
d_call: -

cdr3_nt: TGCGCCAGCAGCCAAGAGGGACCTCGAAGGTTCACTGAAGCTTTCTTT
cdr3_aa: CASSQEGPRRFTEAFF
v_call: TRBV4-1
clone_size: -
j_call: TRBJ1-1
d_call: -

cdr3_nt: TGTGCCAGCAGTTTGGGATACGGCGTGCAAGAGACCCAGTACTTC
cdr3_aa: CASSLGYGVQETQYF
v_call: TRBV24-1
clone_size: -
j_call: TRBJ2-5
d_call: -

cdr3_nt: TGCAGCGTCCTCACCGGGGGGCGCGGGTACACCGGGGAGCTGTTTTTT
cdr3_aa: CSVLTGGRGYTGELFF
v_call: TRBV29-1
clone_size: many
j_call: TRBJ2-2
d_call: -

cdr3_nt: TGTGCCTGGTCCGGGACAGAGAACACTGAAGCTTTCTTT
cdr3_aa: CAWSGTENTEAFF
v_call: TRBV19
clone_size: -
j_call: TRBJ1-1
d_call: TRBD1

cdr3_nt: TGTGCCAGCAGTTACTCGAGGAACGTGTATGGCTACACCTTC
cdr3_aa: CASSYSRNVYGYTF
v_call: TRBV6-5
clone_size: -
j_call: TRBJ1-2
d_call: -

cdr3_nt: TGTGCCAGCAGCCTTACTCTGGGACAGGCCTCCTACACCTTC
cdr3_aa: CASSLTLGQASYTF
v_call: TRBV6-6
clone_size: once
j_call: TRBJ1-2
d_call: TRBD1

cdr3_nt: TGCAGTGCCCGCAGGGATGGCTACACCTTC
cdr3_aa: CSARRDGYTF
v_call: TRBV20-1
clone_size: -
j_call: TRBJ1-2
d_call: -

cdr3_nt: TGCAGTGCTGCCGGGACTAGCGGGACCCAAGAGACCCAGTACTTC
cdr3_aa: CSAAGTSGTQETQYF
v_call: TRBV20-1
clone_size: -
j_call: TRBJ2-5
d_call: TRBD2

cdr3_nt: TGTGCCAGCAGCCGAGGGTGGAGGGCCCAGTACTTC
cdr3_aa: CASSRGWRAQYF
v_call: TRBV7-9
clone_size: -
j_call: TRBJ2-5
d_call: -

cdr3_nt: TGTGCCAGCAGATTAGCAGGGGGTTCGAGGGGGGCCAACGTCCTGACTTTC
cdr3_aa: CASRLAGGSRGANVLTF
v_call: TRBV11-1
clone_size: -
j_call: TRBJ2-6
d_call: TRBD1

cdr3_nt: TGTGCCAGCAGCTTAGTAGGGGGAGCTGCTACCTACGAGCAGTACTTC
cdr3_aa: CASSLVGGAATYEQYF
v_call: TRBV7-2
clone_size: many
j_call: TRBJ2-7
d_call: -

cdr3_nt: TGTGCCTCATATCCCACAGGGCCGAACACTGAAGCTTTCTTT
cdr3_aa: CASYPTGPNTEAFF
v_call: TRBV2
clone_size: -
j_call: TRBJ1-1
d_call: -